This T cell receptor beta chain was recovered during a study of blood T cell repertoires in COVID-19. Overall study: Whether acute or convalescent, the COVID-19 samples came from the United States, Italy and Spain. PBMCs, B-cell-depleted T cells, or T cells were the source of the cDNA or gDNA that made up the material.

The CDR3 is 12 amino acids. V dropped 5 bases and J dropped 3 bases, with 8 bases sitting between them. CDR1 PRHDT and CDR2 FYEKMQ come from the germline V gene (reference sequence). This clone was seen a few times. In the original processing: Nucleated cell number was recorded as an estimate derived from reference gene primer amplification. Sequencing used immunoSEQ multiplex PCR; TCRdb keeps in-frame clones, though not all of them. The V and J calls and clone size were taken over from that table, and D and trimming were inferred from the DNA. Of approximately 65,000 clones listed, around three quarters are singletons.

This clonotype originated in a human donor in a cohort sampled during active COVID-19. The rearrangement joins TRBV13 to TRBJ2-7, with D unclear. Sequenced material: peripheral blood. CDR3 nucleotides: TGTGCCAGCAGCCGCAGAGGCTACGAGCAGTACTTC. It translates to CASSRRGYEQYF.